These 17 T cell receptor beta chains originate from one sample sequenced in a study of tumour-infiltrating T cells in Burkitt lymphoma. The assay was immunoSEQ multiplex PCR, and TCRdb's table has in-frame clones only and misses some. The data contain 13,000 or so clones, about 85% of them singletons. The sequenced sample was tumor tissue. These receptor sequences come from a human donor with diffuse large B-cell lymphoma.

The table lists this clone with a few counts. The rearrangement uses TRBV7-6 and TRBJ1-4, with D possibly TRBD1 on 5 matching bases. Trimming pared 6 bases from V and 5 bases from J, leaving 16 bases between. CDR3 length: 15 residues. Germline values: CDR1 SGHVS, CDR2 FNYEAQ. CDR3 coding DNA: TGTGCCAGCAGACCACGTGGGGACTCGAATGAAAAACTGTTTTTT. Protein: CASRPRGDSNEKLFF.

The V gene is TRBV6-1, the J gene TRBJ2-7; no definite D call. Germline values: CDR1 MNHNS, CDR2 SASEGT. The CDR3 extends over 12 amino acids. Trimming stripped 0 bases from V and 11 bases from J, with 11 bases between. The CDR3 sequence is CASSEATVPKYF. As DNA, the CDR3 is TGTGCCAGCAGTGAAGCGACCGTCCCCAAGTACTTC.

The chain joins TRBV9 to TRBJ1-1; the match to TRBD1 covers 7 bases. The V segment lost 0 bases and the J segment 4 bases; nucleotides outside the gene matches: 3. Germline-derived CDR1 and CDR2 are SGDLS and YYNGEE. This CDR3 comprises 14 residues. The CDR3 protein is CASSVEGAGTEAFF. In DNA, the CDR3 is TGTGCCAGCAGCGTAGAGGGGGCTGGCACTGAAGCTTTCTTT.

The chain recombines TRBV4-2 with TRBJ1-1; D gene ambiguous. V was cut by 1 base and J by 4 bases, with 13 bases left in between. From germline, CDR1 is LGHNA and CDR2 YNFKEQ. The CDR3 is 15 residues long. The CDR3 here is CASSQARVGGTEAFF. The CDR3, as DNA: TGTGCCAGCAGCCAAGCCCGGGTGGGAGGCACTGAAGCTTTCTTT.

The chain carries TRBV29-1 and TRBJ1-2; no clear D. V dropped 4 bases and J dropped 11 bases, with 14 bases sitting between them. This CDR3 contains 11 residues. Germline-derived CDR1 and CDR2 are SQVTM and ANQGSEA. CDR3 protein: CSVVGAAEYTF. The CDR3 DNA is TGCAGCGTTGTAGGTGCCGCCGAATACACCTTC.

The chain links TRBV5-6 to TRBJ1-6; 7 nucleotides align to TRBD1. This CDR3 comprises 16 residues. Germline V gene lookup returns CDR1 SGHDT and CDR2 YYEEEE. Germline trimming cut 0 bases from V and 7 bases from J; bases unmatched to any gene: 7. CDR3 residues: CASSLGGDSRNSPLHF. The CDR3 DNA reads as TGTGCCAGCAGCTTGGGTGGGGACAGTAGGAATTCACCCCTCCACTTT.

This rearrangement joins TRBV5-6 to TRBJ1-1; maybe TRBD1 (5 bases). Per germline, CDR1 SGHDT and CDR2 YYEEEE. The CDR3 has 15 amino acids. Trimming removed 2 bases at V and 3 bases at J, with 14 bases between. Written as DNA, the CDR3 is TGTGCCAGCAGCTTCCTCACCGTGGGGGACACTGAAGCTTTCTTT. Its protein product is CASSFLTVGDTEAFF.

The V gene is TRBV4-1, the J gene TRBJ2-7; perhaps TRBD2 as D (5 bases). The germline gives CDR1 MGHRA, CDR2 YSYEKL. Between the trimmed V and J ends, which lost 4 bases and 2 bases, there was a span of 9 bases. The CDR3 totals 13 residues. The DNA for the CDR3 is TGCGCCAGCAGCCTCCGGGAACCCTACGAGCAGTACTTC. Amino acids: CASSLREPYEQYF.

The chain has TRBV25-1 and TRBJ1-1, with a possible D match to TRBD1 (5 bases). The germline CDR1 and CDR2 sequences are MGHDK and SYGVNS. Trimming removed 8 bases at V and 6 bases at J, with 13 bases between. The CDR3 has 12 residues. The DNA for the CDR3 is TGTGCCAGCCGCCCGGGGGGTTCTGAAGCTTTCTTT. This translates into CASRPGGSEAFF.

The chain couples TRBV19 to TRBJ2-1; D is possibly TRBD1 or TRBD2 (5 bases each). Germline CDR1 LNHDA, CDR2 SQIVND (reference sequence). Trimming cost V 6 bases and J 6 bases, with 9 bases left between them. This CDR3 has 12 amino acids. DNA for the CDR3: TGTGCCAGTAGACTGGGACCCAATGAGCAGTTCTTC. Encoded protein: CASRLGPNEQFF.

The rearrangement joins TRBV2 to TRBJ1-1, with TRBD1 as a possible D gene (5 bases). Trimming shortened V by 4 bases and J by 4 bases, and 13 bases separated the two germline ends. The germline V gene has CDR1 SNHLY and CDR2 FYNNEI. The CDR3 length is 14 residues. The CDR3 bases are TGTGCCAGCAGTGGTGAGGGCCAGGGCACTGAAGCTTTCTTT. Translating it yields CASSGEGQGTEAFF.

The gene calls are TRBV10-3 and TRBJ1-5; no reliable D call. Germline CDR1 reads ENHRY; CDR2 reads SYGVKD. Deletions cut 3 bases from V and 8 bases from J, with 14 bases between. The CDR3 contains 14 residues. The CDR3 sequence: CAISDPFNEEPQHF. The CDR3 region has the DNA TGTGCCATCAGTGACCCGTTCAATGAGGAGCCCCAGCATTTT.

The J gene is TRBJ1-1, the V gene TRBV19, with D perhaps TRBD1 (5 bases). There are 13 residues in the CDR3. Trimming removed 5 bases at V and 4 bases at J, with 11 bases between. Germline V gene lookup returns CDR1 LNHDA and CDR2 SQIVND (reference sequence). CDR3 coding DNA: TGTGCCAGTAGTCTCAGGGTTTTCACTGAAGCTTTCTTT. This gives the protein CASSLRVFTEAFF.

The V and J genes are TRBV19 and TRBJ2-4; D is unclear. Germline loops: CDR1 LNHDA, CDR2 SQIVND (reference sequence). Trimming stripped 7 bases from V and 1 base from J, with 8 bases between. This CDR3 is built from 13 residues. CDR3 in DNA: TGTGCCAGTATGGGTCGGGCCAAAAACATTCAGTACTTC. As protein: CASMGRAKNIQYF.

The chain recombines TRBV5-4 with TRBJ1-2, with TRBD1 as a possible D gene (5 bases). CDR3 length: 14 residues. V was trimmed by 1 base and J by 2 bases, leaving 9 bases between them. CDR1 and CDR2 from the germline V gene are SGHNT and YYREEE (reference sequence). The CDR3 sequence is CASSLLGANYGYTF. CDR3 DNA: TGTGCCAGCAGCTTGTTAGGGGCAAACTATGGCTACACCTTC.

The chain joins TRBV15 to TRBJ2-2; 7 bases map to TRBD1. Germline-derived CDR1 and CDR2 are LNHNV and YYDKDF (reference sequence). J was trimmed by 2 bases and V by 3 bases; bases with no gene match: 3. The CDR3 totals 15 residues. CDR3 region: CATSRDRSNTGELFF. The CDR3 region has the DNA TGTGCCACCAGCAGGGACAGGAGCAACACCGGGGAGCTGTTTTTT.

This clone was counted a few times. This CDR3 is CASSFLTVNTEAFF. As DNA, the CDR3 is TGTGCCAGCAGCTTTTTGACGGTGAACACTGAAGCTTTCTTT. This chain links TRBV5-5 with TRBJ1-1; D remains ambiguous. The germline gives CDR1 SGHKS, CDR2 YYEKEE (reference sequence). The CDR3 has 14 residues. Trimming pared 2 bases from V and 0 bases from J, leaving 8 bases between.